The 14 T cell receptor beta chains reported below all come from one sample, sequenced in a study of T-cell reconstitution after alpha-beta-depleted transplantation in children. Construction of the TCRbeta library involved unique molecular identifiers. Each CDR3 protein is one row after TCRdb ran MiXCR on the PCR reads. The sample lists 150,000 to 250,000 distinct CDR3 sequences; 6.3% were seen once. The sample was PBMCs, taken before TCRalphabeta/CD19-depleted stem cell transplant. These receptors all stem from a girl less than two years old with combined immunodeficiency, due to receive a stem cell transplant.

This clonotype came up many times. The rearrangement links TRBV6-6 to TRBJ2-5; weak D call: TRBD2 (5 bases). Germline assignment: CDR1 MNHNY and CDR2 SVGAGI (reference sequence). The ends were cut back, 6 bases at V and 5 bases at J, with 7 bases in the middle. This CDR3 contains 11 residues. The chain's CDR3 is CASSRGETQYF. CDR3 coding DNA: TGTGCCAGCAGCCGAGGGGAGACCCAGTACTTC.

This clonotype was detected many times. The V gene is TRBV12-3 or TRBV12-4, the J gene TRBJ2-5, with 7 positions matching TRBD1. The CDR3 length is 15 residues. With V trimmed by 6 bases and J by 5 bases, 12 bases remained unmatched. The CDR3 sequence: CASSPKDRMAETQYF. The CDR3 region has the DNA TGTGCCAGCAGCCCAAAGGACAGGATGGCGGAGACCCAGTACTTC.

This clonotype was counted ten times or more. The chain links TRBV29-1 to TRBJ2-7; 7 bases are a match to TRBD2. Germline CDR1 SQVTM, CDR2 ANQGSEA. Trimming at V came to 0 bases and at J to 7 bases, leaving 15 bases not matched to a gene. The CDR3 contains 16 residues. CDR3 bases: TGCAGCGTTGAAGATCGGGGGTTAGCGGGCCGTGAAGAGCAGTACTTC. It translates to CSVEDRGLAGREEQYF.

Ten or more counts support this clonotype. The CDR3 region is CSATTALSSGAFNEQFF. CDR3 DNA sequence: TGCAGTGCTACCACCGCCCTTTCTAGCGGGGCCTTCAATGAGCAGTTCTTC. The chain recombines TRBV20-1 with TRBJ2-1, with 9 bases fitting TRBD2. The length of the CDR3 is 17 residues. The trim removed 4 bases at V and 6 bases at J, leaving 16 bases unmatched. Looked up from germline, CDR1 is DFQATT and CDR2 is SNEGSKA (reference sequence).

In its sample, this clonotype was seen many times. V usage is TRBV4-2 and J usage is TRBJ2-1, with D hard to call. Germline CDR1 LGHNA, CDR2 YNFKEQ. The CDR3 is 13 residues long. The ends were cut back, 3 bases at V and 4 bases at J, with 7 bases in the middle. CDR3 amino acids: CASSHTRYNEQFF. The CDR3 coding sequence is TGTGCCAGCAGCCATACACGTTACAATGAGCAGTTCTTC.

This clonotype was detected many times. The V and J genes are TRBV19 and TRBJ1-6; TRBD1 is a possible D gene (5 bases). Germline CDR1 reads LNHDA; CDR2 reads SQIVND (reference sequence). V lost 3 bases and J 10 bases, leaving 13 bases between the germline ends. CDR3 length equals 14 residues. The CDR3 DNA is TGTGCCAGTAGTATGACAGAGGGATACTCACCCCTCCACTTT. Translation: CASSMTEGYSPLHF.

CDR3 nucleotides: TGCAGTGCTAGAGAGGGGGGGGGATACTACAATGAGCAGTTCTTC. The encoded protein is CSAREGGGYYNEQFF. The J gene is TRBJ2-1, the V gene TRBV20-1, with 7 bases fitting TRBD2. The CDR3 length is 15 residues. V lost 0 bases and J lost 3; bases outside the gene matches: 5. From germline, CDR1 is DFQATT and CDR2 SNEGSKA (reference sequence).

This clonotype came up many times. J is TRBJ2-7 and V is TRBV7-2, with TRBD1 identical over 8 bases. The germline V gene encodes CDR1 SGHTA and CDR2 FQGNSA. Trimming at V came to 3 bases and at J to 3 bases, leaving 7 bases not matched to a gene. This CDR3 is built from 15 residues. As DNA, the CDR3 is TGTGCCAGCAGCTTTCGGACAGGGCCGGACTACGAGCAGTACTTC. As protein: CASSFRTGPDYEQYF.

This clonotype was recorded many times. This chain links TRBV7-9 with TRBJ1-5; D might be TRBD1 (5 bases). Germline CDR1 is SEHNR and CDR2 is FQNEAQ (reference sequence). This CDR3 region has 16 residues. Trimming shortened V by 5 bases and J by 3 bases, and 17 bases separated the two germline ends. The CDR3 coding sequence is TGTGCCAGCAGCCCCAAGGGGACGGGGAACAATCAGCCCCAGCATTTT. The encoded protein is CASSPKGTGNNQPQHF.

This clonotype was recorded a few times. CDR3 protein: CSVEDQGGGGIDGYTF. In DNA form, the CDR3 reads TGCAGCGTTGAAGATCAAGGGGGCGGGGGGATCGATGGCTACACCTTC. The chain uses TRBV29-1 and TRBJ1-2; 7 bases map to TRBD1. V dropped 0 bases and J dropped 6; count of bases not matched to a gene: 13. The CDR3 length is 16 residues. Germline V gives CDR1 SQVTM, CDR2 ANQGSEA.

In this sample, this clonotype turned up many times. The rearrangement uses TRBV2 and TRBJ2-1; unclear D gene. CDR1 is SNHLY, CDR2 FYNNEI, per germline. The V end lost 7 bases, the J end lost 5 bases, and 12 bases lay between the germline ends. The length of the CDR3 is 13 residues. DNA for the CDR3: TGTGCCAGCACGAGGATTACGGACAATGAGCAGTTCTTC. It is translated as CASTRITDNEQFF.

This clonotype has only a few counts. This chain connects TRBV4-3 to TRBJ2-2; weak D call: TRBD1 (6 bases). CDR1 and CDR2 from the germline V gene are LGHNA and YSLEER. The CDR3 runs 16 residues. The V end was cut by 1 base, the J end by 4 bases, with 13 bases between. The CDR3 DNA is TGCGCCAGCAGCCAAGGTTCAGGGGATATCACCGGGGAGCTGTTTTTT. Translating gives CASSQGSGDITGELFF.

This clonotype was seen at least ten times. The chain employs TRBV7-2 and TRBJ1-2; TRBD1 matches 9 bases. V lost 5 bases, J lost 3 bases, and 7 bases stayed unmatched. CDR1 SGHTA and CDR2 FQGNSA come from the germline V gene. CDR3 size: 15 residues. Written as DNA, the CDR3 is TGTGCCAGCAGCCCGTACAGGGGGCGCGACTATGGCTACACCTTC. This encodes CASSPYRGRDYGYTF.

This clonotype was detected many times. This rearrangement joins TRBV29-1 to TRBJ1-2, with D tentatively TRBD1 (5 bases). This CDR3 has 10 amino acids. Germline CDR1 reads SQVTM; CDR2 reads ANQGSEA. V lost 3 bases and J 8 bases, leaving 7 bases between the germline ends. CDR3 amino acids: CSVDRAGYTF. CDR3 nucleotide sequence: TGCAGCGTTGACAGGGCCGGCTACACCTTC.